This T cell receptor beta chain was documented in a study of neurological immune-mediated disorders. The CDR3 totals 15 residues. The germline V gene has CDR1 SGHKS and CDR2 YYEKEE (reference sequence). The ends lost 4 bases at V and 8 bases at J; junction bases unmatched: 12. Study-level results: Association of the multiple sclerosis repertoire cluster with clinical or MRI features was not observed for any feature.

MiXCR was run by TCRdb on the 5' RACE reads, yielding one entry per CDR3 protein. The sample consists of approximately 50,000 distinct CDR3 sequences, just under 6% of them appearing once. This clonotype was detected many times. Its matching antigen is unknown. The chain employs TRBV5-5 and TRBJ2-1; 7 nucleotides align to TRBD2. Sequencing used CD4+ T cells from blood. This clonotype was obtained from a woman between 18 and 29 years old with multiple sclerosis. CDR3 DNA: TGTGCCAGCAGCGGAACCGGGACTAATTTCTATGAGCAGTTCTTC. Translated, it gives CASSGTGTNFYEQFF.